The rows below give T cell receptor beta chains drawn from one sample of a study of T cell repertoires in cytomegalovirus infection. TCRdb processed the reads anew with MiXCR; each CDR3 protein has one entry. This sample yields about 160,000 distinct CDR3 sequences, of which less than 25% are seen a single time; 25% belongs to the top ten. No antigen has been identified for these receptors. The starting material was CD8+ T cells from cultured PBMCs, obtained from culture after CMV antigen stimulation. Every receptor here comes from a human donor in good health (CMV status not recorded). Some clones in this sample may be carry-over from other donors' samples. CDR3s include the opening cysteine and the closing phenylalanine or tryptophan. The D gene is left open where the match is weak. Expanded clones get a size class; other rows say once, few or many, or leave the size out.

clone size | CDR3 length | D gene | J gene | V gene | CDR3 DNA | CDR3 protein
few | 14 | - | TRBJ2-7 | TRBV6-5 | TGTGCCAGCAGCCCACTCAACAATTACTACGAGCAGTACTTC | CASSPLNNYYEQYF
few | 13 | - | TRBJ1-2 | TRBV12-3/TRBV12-4 | TGTGCCAGCTCTCAGGCGGGGGCCTATGGCTACACCTTC | CASSQAGAYGYTF
- | 17 | - | TRBJ1-5 | TRBV2 | TGTGCCAGCAGTTCTCCCGCAACACCCGATAGCAATCAGCCCCAGCATTTT | CASSSPATPDSNQPQHF
- | 17 | - | TRBJ2-5 | TRBV5-1 | TGCGCCAGCAGCTTGGAGCAGGGTCCTACTGGAAAAGAGACCCAGTACTTC | CASSLEQGPTGKETQYF
- | 19 | - | TRBJ2-1 | TRBV6-1 | TGTGCCAGCAGTGAAGCACCAGGGGGATCCGGGGGGGGAAAGAATGAGCAGTTCTTC | CASSEAPGGSGGGKNEQFF
few | 14 | - | TRBJ2-7 | TRBV4-3 | TGCGCCAGCAGCCAAGATCCCCTGAACTACGAGCAGTACTTC | CASSQDPLNYEQYF
few | 13 | - | TRBJ1-1 | TRBV7-8 | TGTGCCAGCAGTTTACATGGGGGCACTGAAGCTTTCTTT | CASSLHGGTEAFF
few | 12 | - | TRBJ2-3 | TRBV7-7 | TGTGCCAGCAGCTTAGGGCGGGGTACGCAGTATTTT | CASSLGRGTQYF
- | 20 | - | TRBJ1-1 | TRBV25-1 | TGTGCCAGCAGCAACCCTGGCCGGGCCCACCGACTGAAACTGAACACTGAAGCTTTCTTT | CASSNPGRAHRLKLNTEAFF
- | 14 | - | TRBJ2-5 | TRBV7-6 | TGTGCCAGCAGCTTAGTTGCGGGTTTTGAGACCCAGTACTTC | CASSLVAGFETQYF
- | 17 | TRBD2 | TRBJ2-1 | TRBV13 | TGTGCCAGCAGCTTAGAGGGGAGGGGACTAGCCCCCAATGAGCAGTTCTTC | CASSLEGRGLAPNEQFF
- | 13 | - | TRBJ1-1 | TRBV6-6 | TGTGCCAGCAGTTACCTTCCCCACACTGAAGCTTTCTTT | CASSYLPHTEAFF
few | 13 | - | TRBJ1-5 | TRBV6-6 | TGTGCCAGCAGTTACTCTGAGGGTCAGCCCCAGCATTTT | CASSYSEGQPQHF
many | 14 | TRBD1 | TRBJ2-7 | TRBV6-1 | TGTGCCAGCAGGGATGTAGGGACAGTCTACGAGCAGTACTTC | CASRDVGTVYEQYF
few | 14 | - | TRBJ1-2 | TRBV4-1 | TGCGCCAGCAGCGCGACCGACAGGACATATGGCTACACCTTC | CASSATDRTYGYTF
- | 17 | - | TRBJ1-2 | TRBV9 | TGTGCCAGCAGCCGCGGATCTGAAGGAGAGGTTCGTTATGGCTACACCTTC | CASSRGSEGEVRYGYTF
- | 16 | TRBD1 | TRBJ1-2 | TRBV27 | TGTGCCAGCAGTTGGGATAGGGCACAGGGGTACTATGGCTACACCTTC | CASSWDRAQGYYGYTF
- | 13 | - | TRBJ1-2 | TRBV7-8 | TGTGCCAGCAGCTTACGGAATAACTATGGCTACACCTTC | CASSLRNNYGYTF
- | 14 | TRBD2 | TRBJ2-3 | TRBV7-2 | TGTGCCAGCAGCTTCGGTAGCGGGGAGGATACGCAGTATTTT | CASSFGSGEDTQYF
few | 16 | - | TRBJ1-5 | TRBV7-2 | TGTGCCAGCAGCCCCGGGCGGGTTGGGGGCAATCAGCCCCAGCATTTT | CASSPGRVGGNQPQHF
- | 16 | TRBD1 | TRBJ1-2 | TRBV7-8 | TGTGCCAGCAGCTCCCCCGACAAGACAGGGAACTATGGCTACACCTTC | CASSSPDKTGNYGYTF
few | 14 | - | TRBJ1-5 | TRBV19 | TGTGCCAGTACCAGACCAGTGGGGAATCAGCCCCAGCATTTT | CASTRPVGNQPQHF
- | 14 | TRBD1 | TRBJ1-1 | TRBV9 | TGTGCCAGCAAAGGGGGGGACAGGGACACTGAAGCTTTCTTT | CASKGGDRDTEAFF
few | 16 | - | TRBJ1-2 | TRBV7-9 | TGTGCCAGCAGCTCCTGGGGGGACCGGACTAACTATGGCTACACCTTC | CASSSWGDRTNYGYTF
few | 13 | - | TRBJ1-1 | TRBV27 | TGTGCCAGCAGTTTATCTAGGGACACTGAAGCTTTCTTT | CASSLSRDTEAFF
few | 13 | - | TRBJ1-1 | TRBV12-3/TRBV12-4 | TGTGCTAGCAGCTTAAGAGTGAACACTGAAGCTTTCTTT | CASSLRVNTEAFF
- | 15 | TRBD1 | TRBJ2-2 | TRBV6-2/TRBV6-3 | TGTGCCAGCACCAGGACAGGGCTTGACACCGGGGAGCTGTTTTTT | CASTRTGLDTGELFF
- | 15 | TRBD2 | TRBJ2-3 | TRBV4-1 | TGCGCCAGCAGCCAAGATCCCGGGGGGACAGATACGCAGTATTTT | CASSQDPGGTDTQYF
- | 18 | TRBD1 | TRBJ1-1 | TRBV7-2 | TGTGCCAGCAGCTTAGCGCGTGGCTACAGAGGGGGCAGCCGTGAAGCTTTCTTT | CASSLARGYRGGSREAFF
- | 19 | - | TRBJ2-3 | TRBV6-1 | TGTGCCAGCAGTGACACTCGTCGTTTTTTGAGGGTTGGGACAGATACGCAGTATTTT | CASSDTRRFLRVGTDTQYF
- | 13 | TRBD1 | TRBJ2-5 | TRBV2 | TGTGCCACCCCGGGACAGTCAATGGAGACCCAGTACTTC | CATPGQSMETQYF
many | 17 | TRBD1 | TRBJ1-1 | TRBV6-2/TRBV6-3 | TGTGCCAGCAGTCAATACGGACTCGGGACAGCGAACACTGAAGCTTTCTTT | CASSQYGLGTANTEAFF
many | 14 | TRBD1 | TRBJ2-7 | TRBV7-8 | TGTGCCAGCAGCTTAGGACAGGGGGCCTACGAGCAGTACTTC | CASSLGQGAYEQYF
- | 15 | - | TRBJ1-2 | TRBV7-2 | TGTGCCAGCAGCCCCCGTAGGGAGGAGGTGGGTGGCTACACCTTC | CASSPRREEVGGYTF
few | 16 | - | TRBJ1-2 | TRBV27 | TGTGCCAGCAGTAATCAGGACAGCCTCCTTAACTATGGCTACACCTTC | CASSNQDSLLNYGYTF
- | 16 | - | TRBJ2-6 | TRBV9 | TGTGCCAGCAGCGTAGAATGGGGGGCCGGGGCCAACGTCCTGACTTTC | CASSVEWGAGANVLTF
few | 15 | TRBD1 | TRBJ1-6 | TRBV7-2 | TGTGCCAGCAGCTTTCAATCGACAGGGCGCTCACCCCTCCACTTT | CASSFQSTGRSPLHF
many | 14 | TRBD1 | TRBJ1-4 | TRBV7-9 | TGTGCCAGCAGCCCGGACAGGGTGGATGAAAAACTGTTTTTT | CASSPDRVDEKLFF
few | 13 | - | TRBJ2-7 | TRBV27 | TGTGCCAGCAGTTTAGGGACGGAGCTCGAGCAGTACTTC | CASSLGTELEQYF
- | 11 | - | TRBJ2-2 | TRBV13 | TGTGCCAGCAGCTTCGGCCGGGAGCTGTTTTTT | CASSFGRELFF
- | 13 | TRBD1 | TRBJ2-7 | TRBV7-2 | TGTGCCAGCAGCTTGACAGGGCTCTACGAGCAGTACTTC | CASSLTGLYEQYF
few | 16 | - | TRBJ2-3 | TRBV5-8 | TGTGCCAGCAGCTTTCGCTCGGGGGGCAGCACAGATACGCAGTATTTT | CASSFRSGGSTDTQYF
- | 13 | TRBD1 | TRBJ1-1 | TRBV30 | TGTGCCTGGAGTCTGACAGGGGTGACTGAAGCTTTCTTT | CAWSLTGVTEAFF
few | 16 | TRBD2 | TRBJ2-3 | TRBV20-1 | TGCAGTGCTAGAGATTGGGCCATAGCGGGGGTCGATACGCAGTATTTT | CSARDWAIAGVDTQYF
few | 16 | TRBD1 | TRBJ1-1 | TRBV7-9 | TGTGCCAGCAGACCCTCCAGGGGGGAGAGGATATCTGAAGCTTTCTTT | CASRPSRGERISEAFF
- | 15 | TRBD2 | TRBJ2-7 | TRBV19 | TGTGCCAGTAGTGTCTCACTAGCGGTAACCTACGAGCAGTACTTC | CASSVSLAVTYEQYF
- | 14 | - | TRBJ2-2 | TRBV24-1 | TGTGCCACCACGGAAACGCCGAGCACCGGGGAGCTGTTTTTT | CATTETPSTGELFF
once | 15 | TRBD2 | TRBJ2-3 | TRBV12-3/TRBV12-4 | TGTGCCACCTCTCACCGGGGGGACGCCACAGATACGCAGTATTTT | CATSHRGDATDTQYF
few | 16 | - | TRBJ1-2 | TRBV4-1 | TGCGCCAGCAGCCAAGTTATCCAGGACCCTAACTATGGCTACACCTTC | CASSQVIQDPNYGYTF
few | 16 | TRBD2 | TRBJ2-1 | TRBV6-2/TRBV6-3 | TGTGCCAGCAGTTACTTTGGGACTAGCGGTTACAATGAGCAGTTCTTC | CASSYFGTSGYNEQFF
few | 13 | - | TRBJ2-7 | TRBV7-9 | TGTGCCAGCAGCACTTTTCTTGACTACGAGCAGTACTTC | CASSTFLDYEQYF
- | 14 | - | TRBJ2-7 | TRBV7-2 | TGTGCCAGCAGCTTAATTACGGGGACCTACGAGCAGTACTTC | CASSLITGTYEQYF
- | 13 | - | TRBJ2-3 | TRBV15 | TGTGCCACCAGGGAGTTGGTTGTGGATACGCAGTATTTT | CATRELVVDTQYF
- | 10 | - | TRBJ1-1 | TRBV6-2/TRBV6-3 | TGTGCCAGACGACCCTTTGAAGCTTTCTTT | CARRPFEAFF
- | 12 | - | TRBJ1-2 | TRBV2 | TGTGCCAGCAGGGGGAAAGTCTATGGCTACACCTTC | CASRGKVYGYTF
- | 15 | - | TRBJ2-7 | TRBV7-2 | TGTGCCAGCAGCTTAGACGGCAGGTCGGGGTTCGAGCAGTACTTC | CASSLDGRSGFEQYF
- | 13 | - | TRBJ1-1 | TRBV13 | TGTGCCAGCAGTTCGCACAGTTCCACTGAAGCTTTCTTT | CASSSHSSTEAFF
- | 14 | - | TRBJ2-7 | TRBV12-3/TRBV12-4 | TGTGCCAGCAGTTGGACAACCTCGACCTACGAGCAGTACTTC | CASSWTTSTYEQYF
few | 13 | - | TRBJ1-5 | TRBV12-3/TRBV12-4 | TGTGCCAGCAGTTTTAGGCGGTTGGAGCCCCAGCATTTT | CASSFRRLEPQHF
few | 19 | TRBD1 | TRBJ1-1 | TRBV7-3 | TGTGCCAGCAGCCCCTCAGTAGGGACAGGGCCATCCCGGGGCACTGAAGCTTTCTTT | CASSPSVGTGPSRGTEAFF